A single sample gave rise to the 32 T cell receptor beta chains below, sequenced in a study of Graves' ophthalmopathy and Graves' hyperthyroidism. RNA served as the template for amplifying TCR beta CDR3 regions. Investigators did first-round RT-PCR with HTBI primers, then second-round multiplex PCR. MiXCR, run by TCRdb on the multiplex PCR reads, gives a single entry per CDR3 protein. The sample gives 620,000 or so distinct CDR3 sequences, about a fifth of which show up once; 7.1% is in the top ten. Sequencing input: peripheral blood. These receptors all stem from a woman younger than 30 with stable Graves' hyperthyroidism. Some clones in this sample may be carry-over from other donors' samples.

This clonotype showed up many times. The rearrangement joins TRBV20-1 to TRBJ2-7; D gene unclear. Trimming cost V 6 bases and J 4 bases, with 4 bases left between them. CDR1 DFQATT and CDR2 SNEGSKA come from the germline V gene (reference sequence). This CDR3 comprises 9 residues. DNA of the CDR3: TGCAGTGCCCCATACGAGCAGTACTTC. Translated, it gives CSAPYEQYF.

The chain uses TRBV5-1 and TRBJ1-2; 10 positions agree with TRBD1. V was clipped by 3 bases and J by 4 bases; unmatched bases: 9. The CDR3 contains 16 residues. Per germline, CDR1 SGHRS and CDR2 YFSETQ. CDR3 region: CASSWGTGALIYGYTF. CDR3 in DNA: TGCGCCAGCAGCTGGGGGACAGGGGCCCTTATCTATGGCTACACCTTC. The whole variable domain, filled in from reference TRBV5-1 and TRBJ1-2, reads KAGVTQTPRYLIKTRGQQVTLSCSPISGHRSVSWYQQTPGQGLQFLFEYFSETQRNKGNFPGRFSGRQFSNSRSEMNVSTLELGDSALYLCASSWGTGALIYGYTFGSGTRLTVV.

This clonotype appeared many times. J is TRBJ1-5 and V is TRBV20-1; D is undetermined. The CDR3 loop spans 13 amino acids. The germline V gene encodes CDR1 DFQATT and CDR2 SNEGSKA (reference sequence). V was pared by 2 bases and J by 4 bases, with 9 bases between. CDR3 DNA sequence: TGCAGTGCTAGACAGGTCCTTAATCAGCCCCAGCATTTT. Amino acids: CSARQVLNQPQHF.

This chain links TRBV5-4 with TRBJ1-2; 7 bases agree with TRBD1. CDR1 and CDR2 (germline): SGHNT, YYREEE (reference sequence). The ends lost 4 bases at V and 0 bases at J; junction bases unmatched: 6. This CDR3 region has 15 residues. The CDR3 nucleotides read TGTGCCAGCAGCCTAGACAGGGCTCCTAACTATGGCTACACCTTC. It encodes CASSLDRAPNYGYTF.

This clonotype was seen ten or more times. V is TRBV30 and J is TRBJ2-2; TRBD2 matches 8 bases. This CDR3 has 14 residues. CDR1 is GTSNPN, CDR2 SVGIG, per germline (reference sequence). Trimming removed 4 bases from V and 4 bases from J; junction bases left unmatched: 5. Here the CDR3 reads CAWTGGHGTGELFF. In DNA, the CDR3 is TGTGCCTGGACGGGAGGGCATGGCACCGGGGAGCTGTTTTTT.

This clonotype appeared many times. CDR3 protein: CASSFRTYEQYF. CDR3 nucleotide sequence: TGTGCCAGCAGTTTCAGGACCTACGAGCAGTACTTC. V gene TRBV27 combines with J gene TRBJ2-7; no clear D. The CDR3 contains 12 residues. V was clipped by 3 bases and J by 2 bases, with 5 bases between them. Germline V gene lookup returns CDR1 MNHEY and CDR2 SMNVEV (reference sequence).

The chain has TRBV12-5 and TRBJ2-7; the D call may be TRBD1 or TRBD2 (6 bases each). Germline lookup yields CDR1 LGHNT and CDR2 FRNRAP. Trimming pared 5 bases from V and 3 bases from J, leaving 11 bases between. The CDR3 contains 13 residues. The CDR3 spells CASGAGHRYEQYF. CDR3 in DNA: TGTGCTAGTGGTGCGGGACACCGCTACGAGCAGTACTTC.

At least ten counts were recorded for this clonotype. This chain uses TRBV20-1 with TRBJ1-1; 8 nucleotides align to TRBD1. Trimming took 6 bases from V and 6 from J; bases not matched to a gene: 9. The CDR3 extends over 13 amino acids. Looked up from germline, CDR1 is DFQATT and CDR2 is SNEGSKA (reference sequence). The CDR3 DNA sequence: TGCAGTGCGAAGACAGGGGTAAGGGCTGAAGCTTTCTTT. This codes for CSAKTGVRAEAFF.

This clonotype was found many times. CDR3 amino acids: CASGFNRGYNSPLHF. CDR3 coding DNA: TGTGCTAGTGGTTTCAACAGGGGCTACAATTCACCCCTCCACTTT. The gene calls are TRBV12-5 and TRBJ1-6; 7 bases align to TRBD1. CDR3 length: 15 amino acids. The germline gives CDR1 LGHNT, CDR2 FRNRAP. V gave up 3 bases and J gave up 7 bases; unmatched junction bases: 6.

The chain has TRBV28 and TRBJ1-1; D gene unclear. The CDR3 extends over 13 amino acids. With 2 bases removed from V and 12 bases from J, the gap between germline ends came to 16 bases. CDR1 is MDHEN, CDR2 SYDVKM, per germline. CDR3 nucleotides: TGTGCCAGCAGTTTACCTCCCAGTGTGGTAACTTTCTTT. Its protein is CASSLPPSVVTFF.

This clonotype came up a few times. The V call is TRBV3-1, the J call TRBJ2-7; the D gene is possibly TRBD1 (8 bases). V lost 1 base and J 0 bases, leaving 13 bases between the germline ends. This CDR3 is 16 amino acids long. Germline-derived CDR1 and CDR2 are LGHDT and YNNKEL (reference sequence). The CDR3 spells CASSQVSGTGSYEQYF. The CDR3 DNA reads TGTGCCAGCAGCCAAGTAAGCGGGACAGGCTCCTACGAGCAGTACTTC.

This clonotype appeared many times. This chain links TRBV6-1 with TRBJ2-7, with D possibly being TRBD1 (5 bases). Germline assignment: CDR1 MNHNS and CDR2 SASEGT. V was trimmed by 5 bases and J by 7 bases, leaving 18 bases between them. The CDR3 contains 14 residues. CDR3 in DNA: TGTGCCAGCAGTCGGAAAGGGGATGTTAGGGAGCAGTACTTC. Its translation is CASSRKGDVREQYF.

The CDR3 is CASSHGTGTGELFF. The CDR3 bases are TGCGCCAGCAGCCACGGGACAGGGACCGGGGAGCTGTTTTTT. The rearrangement uses TRBV5-1 and TRBJ2-2, with 9 bases identical to TRBD1. CDR1 is SGHRS, CDR2 YFSETQ, per germline. V was clipped by 4 bases and J by 5 bases; unmatched bases: 3. CDR3 size: 14 residues.

This clonotype appeared many times. V gene TRBV10-3 combines with J gene TRBJ1-2; possibly TRBD1 for D (5 bases). Trimming shortened V by 4 bases and J by 7 bases, and 16 bases separated the two germline ends. Germline CDR1 ENHRY, CDR2 SYGVKD. The CDR3 spans 14 residues. The CDR3 DNA is TGTGCCATCAGTGTCGATTTGGCAGGGAGTGGCTACACCTTC. Amino acid sequence: CAISVDLAGSGYTF.

In its sample, this clonotype was seen once. The chain recombines TRBV30 with TRBJ1-3; D may be TRBD1 (6 bases). V lost 4 bases and J 3 bases, leaving 13 bases between the germline ends. This CDR3 is built from 14 residues. CDR1 is GTSNPN, CDR2 SVGIG, per germline (reference sequence). For the CDR3, the DNA is TGTGCCTGGAACGAGGGGGGGATTGGAAACACCATATATTTT. Translated, it gives CAWNEGGIGNTIYF.

V usage is TRBV7-2 and J usage is TRBJ2-7, with D unclear. The CDR3 spans 13 residues. Trimming left V 4 bases short and J 11 bases short, with 18 bases between. The germline CDR1 and CDR2 sequences are SGHTA and FQGNSA. CDR3 nucleotides: TGTGCCAGCAGCTCAGTCGGCCGATCCGATGAGTACTTC. It is translated as CASSSVGRSDEYF.

This clonotype was detected many times. The chain has TRBV10-1 and TRBJ2-7, with 9 bases identical to TRBD1. The CDR3 runs to 14 residues. Germline-derived CDR1 and CDR2 are WNHNN and SYGVQD (reference sequence). The V segment lost 8 bases and the J segment 5 bases; nucleotides outside the gene matches: 10. In nucleotides, the CDR3 is TGCGCCAGCTTCCCCGGGACAGGGACCGACGAGCAGTACTTC. This translates into CASFPGTGTDEQYF.

This clonotype was counted many times. The chain links TRBV20-1 to TRBJ2-7; D assignment may be TRBD1 or TRBD2 (5 bases each). From germline, CDR1 is DFQATT and CDR2 SNEGSKA (reference sequence). V dropped 2 bases and J dropped 3 bases, with 14 bases sitting between them. The CDR3 is made up of 14 amino acids. The CDR3 DNA reads TGCAGTGCTAGATCCGGGACGCGAGGCTACGAGCAGTACTTC. Translated, it gives CSARSGTRGYEQYF.

This clonotype was observed at least ten times. The rearrangement uses TRBV11-2 and TRBJ2-5; no firm D call. V was pared by 5 bases and J by 2 bases, with 15 bases between. The CDR3 spans 15 residues. The V gene's germline CDR1 is SGHAT and CDR2 FQNNGV. The CDR3 DNA reads TGTGCCAGCAGCACCCGCCCCATACCACAAGAGACCCAGTACTTC. This encodes CASSTRPIPQETQYF. The whole variable domain, remainder taken from reference TRBV11-2 and TRBJ2-5, is EAGVAQSPRYKIIEKRQSVAFWCNPISGHATLYWYQQILGQGPKLLIQFQNNGVVDDSQLPKDRFSAERLKGVDSTLKIQPAKLEDSAVYLCASSTRPIPQETQYFGPGTRLLVL.

This clonotype came up many times. CDR3 loop: CASSSPGQGSGYTF. The CDR3 nucleotides are TGTGCCAGCAGTTCACCGGGACAGGGGAGTGGCTACACCTTC. The V and J genes are TRBV12-3 or TRBV12-4 and TRBJ1-2; 10 bases match TRBD1. The V and J ends lost 4 bases and 7 bases, in that order; junction bases with no gene match: 6. This CDR3 region has 14 residues.

The chain combines TRBV6-2 or TRBV6-3 with TRBJ1-2; D might be TRBD1 (5 bases). This CDR3 region has 15 residues. The germline V gene encodes CDR1 MNHEY and CDR2 SVGEGT. The germline V and J ends were trimmed by 4 bases and 3 bases, with 15 bases remaining between them. The CDR3 sequence: CASSSSGVTDYGYTF. CDR3 nucleotide sequence: TGTGCCAGCAGTTCCTCGGGGGTTACGGACTATGGCTACACCTTC.

The sample holds many counts of this clonotype. This rearrangement joins TRBV28 to TRBJ1-1; D unclear. This CDR3 contains 13 residues. Germline V gives CDR1 MDHEN, CDR2 SYDVKM. The V end lost 7 bases, the J end lost 1 base, and 10 bases lay between the germline ends. CDR3 protein: CASTITANTEAFF. DNA of the CDR3: TGTGCCAGCACCATAACAGCGAACACTGAAGCTTTCTTT.

The chain recombines TRBV10-3 with TRBJ1-1; the match to TRBD1 covers 8 bases. This CDR3 is 16 amino acids long. Germline CDR1 is ENHRY and CDR2 is SYGVKD. J was trimmed by 4 bases and V by 3 bases; bases with no gene match: 10. CDR3 loop: CAISDPRDRSLTEAFF. The CDR3 nucleotides read TGTGCCATCAGTGACCCTAGGGACAGGTCCCTCACTGAAGCTTTCTTT.

The chain employs TRBV28 and TRBJ1-1; D uncertain. Germline values: CDR1 MDHEN, CDR2 SYDVKM. The CDR3 is made up of 14 amino acids. The ends were cut back, 6 bases at V and 1 base at J, with 12 bases in the middle. For the CDR3, the DNA is TGTGCCAGCAGGTTGGGGTTAGGGAACACTGAAGCTTTCTTT. This sequence encodes CASRLGLGNTEAFF. The whole variable domain, remainder taken from reference TRBV28 and TRBJ1-1, is DVKVTQSSRYLVKRTGEKVFLECVQDMDHENMFWYRQDPGLGLRLIYFSYDVKMKEKGDIPEGYSVSREKKERFSLILESASTNQTSMYLCASRLGLGNTEAFFGQGTRLTVV.

The rearrangement links TRBV7-2 to TRBJ2-7; D remains ambiguous. This CDR3 has 15 residues. V lost 5 bases to trimming and J lost 4 bases, with 18 bases between them. Germline values: CDR1 SGHTA, CDR2 FQGNSA. CDR3 sequence reads: CASSPMAVPGYEQYF. CDR3 nucleotides: TGTGCCAGCAGCCCTATGGCGGTCCCCGGGTACGAGCAGTACTTC. The whole variable domain, filled in from reference TRBV7-2 and TRBJ2-7, reads GAGVSQSPSNKVTEKGKDVELRCDPISGHTALYWYRQSLGQGLEFLIYFQGNSAPDKSGLPSDRFSAERTGGSVSTLTIQRTQQEDSAVYLCASSPMAVPGYEQYFGPGTRLTVT.

There are many counts of this clonotype. The chain has TRBV2 and TRBJ1-2, with unresolved D. The CDR3 is 15 amino acids. V was shortened by 7 bases and J by 2 bases, with 17 bases between the two germline ends. Per the germline V gene, CDR1 is SNHLY and CDR2 is FYNNEI. The DNA for the CDR3 is TGTGCCAGCAAGGAGGAGGTGGCAGGCAACTATGGCTACACCTTC. Translated: CASKEEVAGNYGYTF.

This clonotype was recorded at least ten times. The chain is built from TRBV7-2 and TRBJ2-2; no clear D. The length of the CDR3 is 11 residues. Germline V lookup: CDR1 SGHTA, CDR2 FQGNSA. Trimming removed 9 bases from V and 7 bases from J, with 9 bases in between. CDR3 in amino acids: CASEESGELFF. In DNA form, the CDR3 reads TGTGCCAGTGAGGAAAGCGGGGAGCTGTTTTTT.

This rearrangement joins TRBV28 to TRBJ2-7; 14 bases map to TRBD2. The CDR3 runs 15 residues. After removal of 6 bases from V and 6 bases from J, the junction contained 7 bases not matched to a gene. Germline V CDR1 and CDR2: MDHEN, SYDVKM. The CDR3 DNA sequence: TGTGCCAGCAGCCCTTGGACTAGCGGGAGGACCGAGCAGTACTTC. Its translation is CASSPWTSGRTEQYF.

The V gene is TRBV20-1, the J gene TRBJ2-2, with 7 bases lining up with TRBD2. The CDR3 runs 15 residues. V lost 0 bases to trimming and J lost 3 bases; unmatched junction nucleotides: 4. CDR1 is DFQATT, CDR2 SNEGSKA, per germline (reference sequence). The chain's CDR3 is CSAREAGVDTGELFF. The CDR3 nucleotides read TGCAGTGCTAGAGAGGCGGGAGTGGACACCGGGGAGCTGTTTTTT.

This clonotype was counted at least ten times. The J gene is TRBJ1-3, the V gene TRBV29-1; the D gene is possibly TRBD1 (6 bases). CDR1 and CDR2 from the germline V gene are SQVTM and ANQGSEA. The CDR3 contains 14 residues. Trimming removed 0 bases at V and 3 bases at J, with 9 bases between. The CDR3 nucleotides are TGCAGCGTTGAAGAGGGGGCCTTTGGAAACACCATATATTTT. Translated: CSVEEGAFGNTIYF.

This clonotype was found many times. The V gene is TRBV5-1, the J gene TRBJ2-7; TRBD1 agrees at 7 bases. The CDR3 spans 14 residues. The V and J ends lost 5 bases and 2 bases, in that order; junction bases with no gene match: 7. In germline, CDR1 is SGHRS, CDR2 YFSETQ. The CDR3 bases are TGCGCCAGCAGAGAAGGGACAGTTACCTACGAGCAGTACTTC. It is translated as CASREGTVTYEQYF.

In its sample, this clonotype was seen many times. This chain joins TRBV12-3 or TRBV12-4 and TRBJ1-2, with 11 bases fitting TRBD1. The CDR3 totals 16 residues. The V segment lost 5 bases and the J segment 3 bases; nucleotides outside the gene matches: 8. CDR3 in amino acids: CASSLRTGGKDYGYTF. The CDR3 coding sequence is TGTGCCAGCAGTCTACGGACAGGGGGCAAGGACTATGGCTACACCTTC.